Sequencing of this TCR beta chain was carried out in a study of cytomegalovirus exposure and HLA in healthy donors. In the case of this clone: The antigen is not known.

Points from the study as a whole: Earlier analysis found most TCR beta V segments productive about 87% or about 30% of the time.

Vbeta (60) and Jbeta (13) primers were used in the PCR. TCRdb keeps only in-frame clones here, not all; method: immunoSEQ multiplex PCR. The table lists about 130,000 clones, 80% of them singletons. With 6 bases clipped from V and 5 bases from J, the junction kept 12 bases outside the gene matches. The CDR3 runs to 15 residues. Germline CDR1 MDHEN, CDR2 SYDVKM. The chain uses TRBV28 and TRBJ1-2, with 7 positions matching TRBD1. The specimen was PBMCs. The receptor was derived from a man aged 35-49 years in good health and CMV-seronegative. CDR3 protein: CASSRLTGDEYGYTF. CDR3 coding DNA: TGTGCCAGCAGCCGACTAACAGGGGATGAGTATGGCTACACCTTC.